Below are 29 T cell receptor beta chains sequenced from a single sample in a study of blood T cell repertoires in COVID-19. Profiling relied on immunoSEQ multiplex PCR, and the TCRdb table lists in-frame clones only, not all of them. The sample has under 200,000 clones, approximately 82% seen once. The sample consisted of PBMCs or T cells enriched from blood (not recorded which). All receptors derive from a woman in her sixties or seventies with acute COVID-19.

CDR3 nucleotides: TGCGCCAGCAGTGAGTCGAGGCTAGCGGACGACTACGAGCAGTACTTC. This encodes CASSESRLADDYEQYF. The chain carries TRBV10-1 and TRBJ2-7, with 7 bases identical to TRBD2. The CDR3 consists of 16 residues. The germline V gene encodes CDR1 WNHNN and CDR2 SYGVQD (reference sequence). J was trimmed by 3 bases and V by 0 bases; bases with no gene match: 8.

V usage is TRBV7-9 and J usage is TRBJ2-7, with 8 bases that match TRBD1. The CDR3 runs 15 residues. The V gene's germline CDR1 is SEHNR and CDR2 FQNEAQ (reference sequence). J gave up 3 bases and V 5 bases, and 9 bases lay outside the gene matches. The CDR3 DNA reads TGTGCCAGCAGCCCACGACAGGGGCCTCTCTACGAGCAGTACTTC. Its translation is CASSPRQGPLYEQYF.

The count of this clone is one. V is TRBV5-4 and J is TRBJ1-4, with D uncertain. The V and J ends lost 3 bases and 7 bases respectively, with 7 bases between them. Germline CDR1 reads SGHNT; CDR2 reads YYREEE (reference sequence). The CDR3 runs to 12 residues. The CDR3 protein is CASSYSGEKLFF. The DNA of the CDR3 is TGTGCCAGCAGCTACAGTGGTGAAAAACTGTTTTTT.

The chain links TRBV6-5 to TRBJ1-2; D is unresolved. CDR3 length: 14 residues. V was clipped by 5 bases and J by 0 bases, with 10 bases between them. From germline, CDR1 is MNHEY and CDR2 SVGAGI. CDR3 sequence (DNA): TGTGCCAGCAGTCGTTCTCTAGCTAACTATGGCTACACCTTC. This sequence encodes CASSRSLANYGYTF.

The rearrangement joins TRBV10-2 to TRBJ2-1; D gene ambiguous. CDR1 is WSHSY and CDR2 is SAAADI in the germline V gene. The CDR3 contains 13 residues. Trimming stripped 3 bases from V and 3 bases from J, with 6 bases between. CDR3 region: CASSDPDYNEQFF. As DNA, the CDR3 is TGCGCCAGCAGTGACCCAGACTACAATGAGCAGTTCTTC.

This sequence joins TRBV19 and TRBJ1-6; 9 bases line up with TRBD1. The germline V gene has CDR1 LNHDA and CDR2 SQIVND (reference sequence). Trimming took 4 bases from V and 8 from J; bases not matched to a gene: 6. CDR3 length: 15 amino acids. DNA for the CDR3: TGTGCCAGTAGTACAAGGACAGGGGTCGATTCACCCCTCCACTTT. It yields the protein CASSTRTGVDSPLHF.

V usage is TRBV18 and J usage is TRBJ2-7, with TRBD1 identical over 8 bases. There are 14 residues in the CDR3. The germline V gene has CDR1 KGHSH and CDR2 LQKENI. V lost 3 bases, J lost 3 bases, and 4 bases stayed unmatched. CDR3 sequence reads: CASSPGQADYEQYF. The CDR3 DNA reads TGTGCCAGCTCACCGGGACAGGCAGACTACGAGCAGTACTTC.

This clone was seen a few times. The CDR3 sequence is CASSRDRVETQYF. CDR3 DNA sequence: TGTGCCAGTAGCCGGGACAGGGTTGAGACCCAGTACTTC. This chain links TRBV19 with TRBJ2-5; 9 positions match TRBD1. Germline values: CDR1 LNHDA, CDR2 SQIVND (reference sequence). Losses at the gene ends were 6 bases for V and 5 bases for J; bases not matched to a gene: 4. The CDR3 is 13 amino acids.

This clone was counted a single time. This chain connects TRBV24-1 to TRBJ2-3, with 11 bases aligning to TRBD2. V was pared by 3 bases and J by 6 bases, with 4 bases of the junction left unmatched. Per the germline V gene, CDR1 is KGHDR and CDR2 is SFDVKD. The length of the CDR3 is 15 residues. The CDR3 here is CATSDPGTSGDTQYF. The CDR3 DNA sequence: TGTGCCACCAGTGATCCCGGGACTAGCGGTGATACGCAGTATTTT.

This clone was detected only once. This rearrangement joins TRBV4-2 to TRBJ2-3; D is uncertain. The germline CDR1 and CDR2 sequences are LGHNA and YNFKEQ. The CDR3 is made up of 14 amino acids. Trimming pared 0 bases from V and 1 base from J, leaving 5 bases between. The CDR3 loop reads CASSQDRGTDTQYF. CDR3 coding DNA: TGTGCCAGCAGCCAAGATCGGGGCACAGATACGCAGTATTTT.

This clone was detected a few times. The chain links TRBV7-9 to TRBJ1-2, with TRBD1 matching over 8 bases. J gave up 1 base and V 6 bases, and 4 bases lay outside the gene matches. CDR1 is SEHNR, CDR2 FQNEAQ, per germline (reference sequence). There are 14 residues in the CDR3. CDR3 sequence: CASRPTGDNYGYTF. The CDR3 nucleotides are TGTGCCAGCAGACCGACAGGGGATAACTATGGCTACACCTTC.

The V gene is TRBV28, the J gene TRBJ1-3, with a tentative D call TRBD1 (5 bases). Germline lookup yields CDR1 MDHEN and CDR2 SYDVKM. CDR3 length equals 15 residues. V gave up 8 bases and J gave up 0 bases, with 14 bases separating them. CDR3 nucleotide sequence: TGTGCCAGCCTCACAGCGACAGCCTCTGGAAACACCATATATTTT. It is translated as CASLTATASGNTIYF.

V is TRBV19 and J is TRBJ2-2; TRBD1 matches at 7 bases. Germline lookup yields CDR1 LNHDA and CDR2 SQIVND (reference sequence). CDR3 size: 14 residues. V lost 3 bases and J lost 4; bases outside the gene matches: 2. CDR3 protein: CASSMDRPTGELFF. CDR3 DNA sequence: TGTGCCAGTAGTATGGACAGGCCCACCGGGGAGCTGTTTTTT.

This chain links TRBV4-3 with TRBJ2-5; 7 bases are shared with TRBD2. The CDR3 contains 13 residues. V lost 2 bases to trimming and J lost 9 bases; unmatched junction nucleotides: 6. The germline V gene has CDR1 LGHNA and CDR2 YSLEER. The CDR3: CASSQSAGRAQYF. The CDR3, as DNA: TGCGCCAGCAGCCAATCTGCAGGGAGGGCCCAGTACTTC.

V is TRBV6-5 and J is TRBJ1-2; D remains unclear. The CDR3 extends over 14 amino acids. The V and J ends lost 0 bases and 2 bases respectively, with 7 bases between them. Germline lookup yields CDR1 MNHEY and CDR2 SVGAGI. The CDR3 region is CASSYSSRNYGYTF. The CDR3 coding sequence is TGTGCCAGCAGTTACTCATCCAGGAACTATGGCTACACCTTC.

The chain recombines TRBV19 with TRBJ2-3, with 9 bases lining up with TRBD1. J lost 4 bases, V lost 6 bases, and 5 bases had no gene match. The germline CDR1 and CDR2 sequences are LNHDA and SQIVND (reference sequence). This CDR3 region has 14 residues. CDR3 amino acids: CASRDRGRADTQYF. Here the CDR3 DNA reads TGTGCCAGTAGGGACAGGGGAAGGGCAGATACGCAGTATTTT.

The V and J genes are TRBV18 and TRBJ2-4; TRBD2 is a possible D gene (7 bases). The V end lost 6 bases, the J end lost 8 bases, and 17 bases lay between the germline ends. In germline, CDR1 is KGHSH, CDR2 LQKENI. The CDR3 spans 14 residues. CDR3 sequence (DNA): TGTGCCAGCTCGCGGACAGTACGGGGGGACATTCAGTACTTC. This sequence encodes CASSRTVRGDIQYF. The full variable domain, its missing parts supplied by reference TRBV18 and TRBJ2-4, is NAGVMQNPRHLVRRRGQEARLRCSPMKGHSHVYWYRQLPEEGLKFMVYLQKENIIDESGMPKERFSAEFPKEGPSILRIQQVVRGDSAAYFCASSRTVRGDIQYFGAGTRLSVL.

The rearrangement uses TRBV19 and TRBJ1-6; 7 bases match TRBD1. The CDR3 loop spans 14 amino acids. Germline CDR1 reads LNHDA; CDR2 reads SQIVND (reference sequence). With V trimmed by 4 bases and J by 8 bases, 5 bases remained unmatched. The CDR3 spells CASSTDRVYSPLHF. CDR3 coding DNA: TGTGCCAGTAGTACAGACAGGGTCTATTCACCCCTCCACTTT.

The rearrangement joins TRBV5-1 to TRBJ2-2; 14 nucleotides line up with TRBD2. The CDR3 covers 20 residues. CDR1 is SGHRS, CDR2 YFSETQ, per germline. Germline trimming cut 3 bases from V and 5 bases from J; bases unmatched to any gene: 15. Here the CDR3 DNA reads TGCGCCAGCAGCTCTATCGGACCCATGGGACTAGCGGGGGTTACCGGGGAGCTGTTTTTT. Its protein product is CASSSIGPMGLAGVTGELFF.

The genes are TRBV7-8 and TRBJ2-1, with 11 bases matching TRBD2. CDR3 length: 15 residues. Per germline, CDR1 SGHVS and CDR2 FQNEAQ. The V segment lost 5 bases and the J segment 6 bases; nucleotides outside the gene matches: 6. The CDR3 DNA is TGTGCCAGCAGCGCTCGACTAGCGGGGACCAATGAGCAGTTCTTC. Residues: CASSARLAGTNEQFF.

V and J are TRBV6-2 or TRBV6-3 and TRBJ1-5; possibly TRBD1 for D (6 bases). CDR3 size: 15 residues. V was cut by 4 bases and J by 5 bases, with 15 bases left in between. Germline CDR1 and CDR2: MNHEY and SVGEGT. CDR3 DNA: TGTGCCAGCAGTTCACTTACCCAGGGGCATCAGCCCCAGCATTTT. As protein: CASSSLTQGHQPQHF.

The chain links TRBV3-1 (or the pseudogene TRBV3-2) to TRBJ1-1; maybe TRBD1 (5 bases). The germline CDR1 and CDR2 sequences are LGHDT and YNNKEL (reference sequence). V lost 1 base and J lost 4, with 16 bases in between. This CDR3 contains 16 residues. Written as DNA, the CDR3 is TGTGCCAGCAGCCAAGGGGGGTCGGCGGGGAGCACTGAAGCTTTCTTT. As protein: CASSQGGSAGSTEAFF.

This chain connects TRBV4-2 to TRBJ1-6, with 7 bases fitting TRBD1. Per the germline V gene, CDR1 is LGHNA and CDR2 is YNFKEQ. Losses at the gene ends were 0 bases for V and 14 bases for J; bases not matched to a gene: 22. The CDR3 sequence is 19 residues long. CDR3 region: CASSQDTGTALTSGSTLHF. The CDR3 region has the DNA TGTGCCAGCAGCCAAGATACCGGGACAGCGTTAACGAGTGGCTCAACCCTCCACTTT.

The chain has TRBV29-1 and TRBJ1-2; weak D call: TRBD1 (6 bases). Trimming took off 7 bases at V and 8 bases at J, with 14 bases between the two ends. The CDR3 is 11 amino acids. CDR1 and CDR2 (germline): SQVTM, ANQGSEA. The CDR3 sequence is CSAEGGDGYTF. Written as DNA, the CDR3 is TGCAGCGCCGAGGGGGGGGACGGCTACACCTTC.

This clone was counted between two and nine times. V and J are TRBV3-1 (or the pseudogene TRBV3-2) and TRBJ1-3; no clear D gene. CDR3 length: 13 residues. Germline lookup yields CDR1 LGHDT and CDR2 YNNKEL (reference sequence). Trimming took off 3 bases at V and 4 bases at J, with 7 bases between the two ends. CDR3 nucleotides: TGTGCCAGCAGCCAGATACAGGGAAACACCATATATTTT. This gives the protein CASSQIQGNTIYF.

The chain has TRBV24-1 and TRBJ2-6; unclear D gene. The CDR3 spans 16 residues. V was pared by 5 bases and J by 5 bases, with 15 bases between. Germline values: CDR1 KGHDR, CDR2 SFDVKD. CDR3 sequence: CATSGVTGSRANVLTF. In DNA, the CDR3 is TGTGCCACCAGTGGCGTAACCGGTTCTAGGGCCAACGTCCTGACTTTC.

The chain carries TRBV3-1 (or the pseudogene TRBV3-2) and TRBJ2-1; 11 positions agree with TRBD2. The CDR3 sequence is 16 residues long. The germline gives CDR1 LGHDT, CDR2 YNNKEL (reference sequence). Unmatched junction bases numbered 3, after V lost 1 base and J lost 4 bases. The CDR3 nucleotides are TGTGCCAGCAGCCAAGCCGGGACTAGCGGATACAATGAGCAGTTCTTC. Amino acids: CASSQAGTSGYNEQFF.

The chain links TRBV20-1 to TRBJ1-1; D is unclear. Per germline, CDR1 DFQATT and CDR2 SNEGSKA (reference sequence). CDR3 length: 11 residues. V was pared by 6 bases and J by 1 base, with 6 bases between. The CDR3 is CSAPTNTEAFF. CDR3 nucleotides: TGCAGTGCCCCTACGAACACTGAAGCTTTCTTT.

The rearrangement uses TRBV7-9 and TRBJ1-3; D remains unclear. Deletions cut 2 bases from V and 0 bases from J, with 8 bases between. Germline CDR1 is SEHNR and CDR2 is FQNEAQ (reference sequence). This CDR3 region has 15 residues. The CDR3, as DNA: TGTGCCAGCAGCTTACTAGGTGTCTCTGGAAACACCATATATTTT. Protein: CASSLLGVSGNTIYF.